The 5 T cell receptor beta chains below come from one sample, sequenced in a study of vaccination and CD4 T cells after COVID-19. Treatment given: roughly 11-day PBMC culture with coronavirus spike peptide pools or control peptides (ViraFEST assay). Sequencing of the DNA from cultured CD4+ T cells was carried out with the Oncomine TCR Beta short-read assay. TCRdb itself ran the PCR reads through MiXCR, one entry per CDR3 protein. Here the sample spans about 19,000 distinct CDR3 sequences, 23% being singletons. Antigens of these TCRs are unknown. Sequences were obtained from cultured CD4+ T cells from blood. The source is a human donor with COVID-19.

The chain links TRBV6-2 or TRBV6-3 to TRBJ1-2; D may be TRBD1 (5 bases). Between the trimmed V and J ends, which lost 2 bases and 7 bases, there was a span of 17 bases. Germline V lookup: CDR1 MNHEY, CDR2 SVGEGT. This CDR3 comprises 15 residues. CDR3 coding DNA: TGTGCCAGCAGTTACAGGAGGGACGGAAGCGGTGGCTACACCTTC. Encoded protein: CASSYRRDGSGGYTF.

This clonotype was seen a few times. This chain links TRBV20-1 with TRBJ2-7; D perhaps matches TRBD2 (7 bases). V was clipped by 3 bases and J by 4 bases, with 22 bases between them. Germline CDR1 and CDR2: DFQATT and SNEGSKA (reference sequence). The CDR3 totals 16 residues. The CDR3 DNA follows: TGCAGTGCTAGGCCCGCTCGGGGGGCTTCGAGATACGAGCAGTACTTC. The encoded protein is CSARPARGASRYEQYF.

In this sample, this clonotype turned up a few times. The chain uses TRBV20-1 and TRBJ1-2, with D possibly TRBD1 on 5 matching bases. V lost 1 base, J lost 4 bases, and 19 bases lay in between. Germline lookup yields CDR1 DFQATT and CDR2 SNEGSKA (reference sequence). This CDR3 is 16 amino acids long. The CDR3 DNA sequence: TGCAGTGCTAGAGTTTTGTCTGGTGACAGAGCCTATGGCTACACCTTC. Translated, it gives CSARVLSGDRAYGYTF.

This clonotype has just a few counts. The chain uses TRBV30 and TRBJ1-4; perhaps TRBD1 as D (6 bases). The CDR3 has 14 residues. The V gene's germline CDR1 is GTSNPN and CDR2 SVGIG (reference sequence). Trimming removed 0 bases at V and 8 bases at J, with 13 bases between. The CDR3 DNA follows: TGTGCCTGGAGTGTAAGGGGGGGGGAAGAAAAACTGTTTTTT. Protein product: CAWSVRGGEEKLFF.

The rearrangement joins TRBV2 to TRBJ1-4, with D perhaps matching TRBD1 (6 bases). The CDR3 contains 14 residues. Looked up from germline, CDR1 is SNHLY and CDR2 is FYNNEI. V was clipped by 8 bases and J by 7 bases, with 17 bases between them. CDR3 region: CASGGGFPSEKLFF. The CDR3 DNA reads as TGTGCCAGCGGAGGGGGGTTTCCAAGTGAAAAACTGTTTTTT. The whole variable domain, filled in from reference TRBV2 and TRBJ1-4, reads EPEVTQTPSHQVTQMGQEVILRCVPISNHLYFYWYRQILGQKVEFLVSFYNNEISEKSEIFDDQFSVERPDGSNFTLKIRSTKLEDSAMYFCASGGGFPSEKLFFGSGTQLSVL.